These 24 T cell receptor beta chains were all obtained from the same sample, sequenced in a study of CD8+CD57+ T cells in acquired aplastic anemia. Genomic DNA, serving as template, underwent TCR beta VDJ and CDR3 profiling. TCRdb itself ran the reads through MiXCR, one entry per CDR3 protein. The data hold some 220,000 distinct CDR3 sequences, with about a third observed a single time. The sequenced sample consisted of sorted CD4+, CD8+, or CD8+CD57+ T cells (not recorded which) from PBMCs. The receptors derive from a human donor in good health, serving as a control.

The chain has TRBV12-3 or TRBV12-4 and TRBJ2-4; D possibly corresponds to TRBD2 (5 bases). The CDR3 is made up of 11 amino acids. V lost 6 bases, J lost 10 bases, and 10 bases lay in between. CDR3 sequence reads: CASRDGGIQYF. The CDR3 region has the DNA TGTGCCAGCAGGGACGGCGGGATTCAGTACTTC.

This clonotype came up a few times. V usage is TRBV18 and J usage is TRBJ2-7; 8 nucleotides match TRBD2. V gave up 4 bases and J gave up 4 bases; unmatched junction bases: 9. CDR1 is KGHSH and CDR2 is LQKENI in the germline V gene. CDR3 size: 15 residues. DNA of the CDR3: TGTGCCAGCTCACACGGTAGCGGGATCTATTACGAGCAGTACTTC. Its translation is CASSHGSGIYYEQYF.

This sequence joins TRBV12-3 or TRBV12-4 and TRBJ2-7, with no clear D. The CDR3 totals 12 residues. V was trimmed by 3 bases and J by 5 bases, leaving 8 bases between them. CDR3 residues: CASSFVWNEQYF. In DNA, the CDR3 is TGTGCCAGCAGTTTCGTCTGGAACGAGCAGTACTTC.

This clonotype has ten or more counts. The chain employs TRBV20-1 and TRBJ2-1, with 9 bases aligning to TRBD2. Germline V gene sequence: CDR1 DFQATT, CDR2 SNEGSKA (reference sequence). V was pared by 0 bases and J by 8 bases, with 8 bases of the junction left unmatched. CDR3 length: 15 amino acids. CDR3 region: CSARDFVSGSDEQFF. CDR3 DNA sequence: TGCAGTGCTAGAGATTTCGTTAGCGGGAGCGATGAGCAGTTCTTC.

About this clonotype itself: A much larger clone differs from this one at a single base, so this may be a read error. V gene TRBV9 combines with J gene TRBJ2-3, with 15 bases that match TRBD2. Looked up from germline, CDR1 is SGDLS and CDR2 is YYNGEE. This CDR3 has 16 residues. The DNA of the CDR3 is TGTGCCGGCAGCGTAGGACTAGCGGGAGGGTGGGATACGCAGTATTTT. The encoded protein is CAGSVGLAGGWDTQYF.

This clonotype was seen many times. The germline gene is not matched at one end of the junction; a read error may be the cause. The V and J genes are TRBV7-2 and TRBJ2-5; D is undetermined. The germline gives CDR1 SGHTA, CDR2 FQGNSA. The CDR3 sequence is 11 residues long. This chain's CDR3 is CVSSLVETQYF. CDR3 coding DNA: TGTGTCAGCAGCTTAGTAGAGACCCAGTACTTC.

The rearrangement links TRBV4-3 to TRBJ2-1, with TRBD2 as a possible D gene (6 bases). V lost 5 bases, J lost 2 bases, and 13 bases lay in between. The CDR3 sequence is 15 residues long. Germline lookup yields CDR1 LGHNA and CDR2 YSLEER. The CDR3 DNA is TGCGCCAGCAGCGCAGACGGGGGAACCTACAATGAGCAGTTCTTC. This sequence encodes CASSADGGTYNEQFF.

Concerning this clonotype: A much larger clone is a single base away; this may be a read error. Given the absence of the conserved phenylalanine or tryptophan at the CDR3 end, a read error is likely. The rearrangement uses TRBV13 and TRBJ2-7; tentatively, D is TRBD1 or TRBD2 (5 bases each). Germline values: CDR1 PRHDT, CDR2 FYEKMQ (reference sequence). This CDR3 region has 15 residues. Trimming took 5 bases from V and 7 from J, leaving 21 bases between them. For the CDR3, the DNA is TGTGCCAGCAGCATTAGACCGGGACCCTTGGTAGAGCAGTACCTC. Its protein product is CASSIRPGPLVEQYL.

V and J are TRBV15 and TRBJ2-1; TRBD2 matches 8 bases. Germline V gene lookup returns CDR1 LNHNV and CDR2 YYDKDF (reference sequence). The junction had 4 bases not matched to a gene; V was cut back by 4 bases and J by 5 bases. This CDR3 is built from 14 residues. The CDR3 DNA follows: TGTGCCACCAGCATGATAGCGGGAAACAATGAGCAGTTCTTC. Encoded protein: CATSMIAGNNEQFF.

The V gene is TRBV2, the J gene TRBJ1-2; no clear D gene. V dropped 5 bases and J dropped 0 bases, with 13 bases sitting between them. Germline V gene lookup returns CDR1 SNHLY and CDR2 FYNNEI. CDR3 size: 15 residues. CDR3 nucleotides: TGTGCCAGCAGTCCCCCCGGCAGTTCTAACTATGGCTACACCTTC. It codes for CASSPPGSSNYGYTF.

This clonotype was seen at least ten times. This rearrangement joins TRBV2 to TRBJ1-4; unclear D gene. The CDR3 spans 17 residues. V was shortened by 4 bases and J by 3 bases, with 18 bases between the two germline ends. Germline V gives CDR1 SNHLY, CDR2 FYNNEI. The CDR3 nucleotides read TGTGCCAGCAGTGTGTTGCGGGAAGTGTCAGCTAATGAAAAACTGTTTTTT. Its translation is CASSVLREVSANEKLFF.

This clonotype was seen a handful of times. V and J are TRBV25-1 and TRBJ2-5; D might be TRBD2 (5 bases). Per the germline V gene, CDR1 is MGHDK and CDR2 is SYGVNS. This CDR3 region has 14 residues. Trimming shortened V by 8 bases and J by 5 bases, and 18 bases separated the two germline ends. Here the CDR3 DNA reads TGTGCCAGCTCACCACGGACGTCGGGGGAGACCCAGTACTTC. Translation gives CASSPRTSGETQYF.

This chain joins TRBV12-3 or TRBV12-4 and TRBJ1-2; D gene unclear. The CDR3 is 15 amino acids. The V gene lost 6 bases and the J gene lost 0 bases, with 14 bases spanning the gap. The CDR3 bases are TGTGCCAGCAGCCGGACGGCAGGACCTAACTATGGCTACACCTTC. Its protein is CASSRTAGPNYGYTF.

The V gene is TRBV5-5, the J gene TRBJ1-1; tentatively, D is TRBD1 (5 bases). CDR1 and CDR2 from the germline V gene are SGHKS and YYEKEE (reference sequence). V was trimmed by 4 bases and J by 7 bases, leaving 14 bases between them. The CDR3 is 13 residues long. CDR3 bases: TGTGCCAGCAGCCCGATGGGACTGGTTGAAGCTTTCTTT. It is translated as CASSPMGLVEAFF.

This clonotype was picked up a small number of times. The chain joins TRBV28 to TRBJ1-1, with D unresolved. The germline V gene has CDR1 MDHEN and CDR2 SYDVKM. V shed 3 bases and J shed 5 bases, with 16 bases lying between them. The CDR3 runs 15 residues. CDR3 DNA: TGTGCCAGCAGTTTCGGGAATCAATGGAGGACTGAAGCTTTCTTT. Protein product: CASSFGNQWRTEAFF.

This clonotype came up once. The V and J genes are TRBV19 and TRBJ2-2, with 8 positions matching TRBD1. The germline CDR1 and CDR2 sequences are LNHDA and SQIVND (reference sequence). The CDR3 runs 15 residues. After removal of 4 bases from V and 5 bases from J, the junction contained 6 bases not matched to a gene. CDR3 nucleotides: TGTGCCAGTAGTAAGACAGGGGTTGCGACCGGGGAGCTGTTTTTT. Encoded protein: CASSKTGVATGELFF. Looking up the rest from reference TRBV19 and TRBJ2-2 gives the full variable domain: DGGITQSPKYLFRKEGQNVTLSCEQNLNHDAMYWYRQDPGQGLRLIYYSQIVNDFQKGDIAEGYSVSREKKESFPLTVTSAQKNPTAFYLCASSKTGVATGELFFGEGSRLTVL.

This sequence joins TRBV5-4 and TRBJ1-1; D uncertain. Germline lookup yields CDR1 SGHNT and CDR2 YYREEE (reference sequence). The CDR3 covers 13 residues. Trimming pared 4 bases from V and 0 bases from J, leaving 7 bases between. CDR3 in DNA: TGTGCCAGCAGCCAGGCGCTGAACACTGAAGCTTTCTTT. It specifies CASSQALNTEAFF.

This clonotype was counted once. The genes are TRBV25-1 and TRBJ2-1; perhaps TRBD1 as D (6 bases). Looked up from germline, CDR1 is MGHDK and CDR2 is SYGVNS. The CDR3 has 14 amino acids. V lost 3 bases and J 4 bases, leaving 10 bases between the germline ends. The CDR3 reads CASSDYRVYNEQFF. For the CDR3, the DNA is TGTGCCAGCAGTGACTACAGGGTATACAATGAGCAGTTCTTC.

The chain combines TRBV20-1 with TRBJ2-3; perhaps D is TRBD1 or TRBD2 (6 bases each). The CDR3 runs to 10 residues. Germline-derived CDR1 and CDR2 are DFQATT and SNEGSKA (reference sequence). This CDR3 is CSGGYDTQYF. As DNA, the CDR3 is TGCAGCGGGGGCTACGATACGCAGTATTTT.

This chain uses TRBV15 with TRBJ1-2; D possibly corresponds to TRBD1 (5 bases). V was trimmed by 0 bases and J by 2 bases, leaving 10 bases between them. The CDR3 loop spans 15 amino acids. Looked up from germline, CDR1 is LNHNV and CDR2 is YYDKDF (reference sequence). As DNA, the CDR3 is TGTGCCACCAGCAGAGATAGATGGGGCAACTATGGCTACACCTTC. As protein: CATSRDRWGNYGYTF.

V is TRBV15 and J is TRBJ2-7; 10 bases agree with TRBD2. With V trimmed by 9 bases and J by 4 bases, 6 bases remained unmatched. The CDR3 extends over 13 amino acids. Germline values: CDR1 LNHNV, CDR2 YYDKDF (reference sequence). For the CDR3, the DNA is TGTGCCACTCGTCTAGCGGGAGCTTACGAGCAGTACTTC. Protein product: CATRLAGAYEQYF.

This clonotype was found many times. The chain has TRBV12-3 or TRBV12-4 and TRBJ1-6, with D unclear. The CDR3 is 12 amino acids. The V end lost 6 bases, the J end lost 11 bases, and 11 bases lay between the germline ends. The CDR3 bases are TGTGCCAGCAGCCTCAGACTTGCACCCCTCCACTTT. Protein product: CASSLRLAPLHF.

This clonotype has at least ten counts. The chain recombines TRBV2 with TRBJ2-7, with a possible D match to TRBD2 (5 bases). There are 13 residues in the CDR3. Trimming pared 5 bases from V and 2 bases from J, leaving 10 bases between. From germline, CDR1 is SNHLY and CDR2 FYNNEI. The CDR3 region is CASSNGETYEQYF. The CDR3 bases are TGTGCCAGCAGTAACGGGGAGACCTACGAGCAGTACTTC.

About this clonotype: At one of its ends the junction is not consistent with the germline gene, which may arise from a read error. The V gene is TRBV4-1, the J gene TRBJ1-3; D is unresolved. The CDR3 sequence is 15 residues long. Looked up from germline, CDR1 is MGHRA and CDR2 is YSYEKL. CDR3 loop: CASSQDQLSGNTICF. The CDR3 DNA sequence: TGCGCCAGCAGCCAAGATCAACTCTCTGGAAACACCATATGTTTT.